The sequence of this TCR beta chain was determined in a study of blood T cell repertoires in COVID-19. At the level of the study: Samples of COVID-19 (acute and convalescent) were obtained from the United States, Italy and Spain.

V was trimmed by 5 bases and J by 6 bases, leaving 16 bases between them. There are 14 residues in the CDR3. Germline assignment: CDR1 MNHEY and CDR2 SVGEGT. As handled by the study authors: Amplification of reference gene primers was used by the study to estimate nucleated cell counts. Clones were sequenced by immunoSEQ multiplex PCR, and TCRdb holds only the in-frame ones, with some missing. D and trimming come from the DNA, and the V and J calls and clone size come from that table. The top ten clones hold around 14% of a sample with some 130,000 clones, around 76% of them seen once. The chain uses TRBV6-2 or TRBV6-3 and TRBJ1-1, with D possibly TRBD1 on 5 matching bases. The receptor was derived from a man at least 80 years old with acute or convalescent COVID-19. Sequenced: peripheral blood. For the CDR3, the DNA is TGTGCCAGCAGTCGGGCAGGGTCATATCCTGAAGCTTTCTTT. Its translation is CASSRAGSYPEAFF.